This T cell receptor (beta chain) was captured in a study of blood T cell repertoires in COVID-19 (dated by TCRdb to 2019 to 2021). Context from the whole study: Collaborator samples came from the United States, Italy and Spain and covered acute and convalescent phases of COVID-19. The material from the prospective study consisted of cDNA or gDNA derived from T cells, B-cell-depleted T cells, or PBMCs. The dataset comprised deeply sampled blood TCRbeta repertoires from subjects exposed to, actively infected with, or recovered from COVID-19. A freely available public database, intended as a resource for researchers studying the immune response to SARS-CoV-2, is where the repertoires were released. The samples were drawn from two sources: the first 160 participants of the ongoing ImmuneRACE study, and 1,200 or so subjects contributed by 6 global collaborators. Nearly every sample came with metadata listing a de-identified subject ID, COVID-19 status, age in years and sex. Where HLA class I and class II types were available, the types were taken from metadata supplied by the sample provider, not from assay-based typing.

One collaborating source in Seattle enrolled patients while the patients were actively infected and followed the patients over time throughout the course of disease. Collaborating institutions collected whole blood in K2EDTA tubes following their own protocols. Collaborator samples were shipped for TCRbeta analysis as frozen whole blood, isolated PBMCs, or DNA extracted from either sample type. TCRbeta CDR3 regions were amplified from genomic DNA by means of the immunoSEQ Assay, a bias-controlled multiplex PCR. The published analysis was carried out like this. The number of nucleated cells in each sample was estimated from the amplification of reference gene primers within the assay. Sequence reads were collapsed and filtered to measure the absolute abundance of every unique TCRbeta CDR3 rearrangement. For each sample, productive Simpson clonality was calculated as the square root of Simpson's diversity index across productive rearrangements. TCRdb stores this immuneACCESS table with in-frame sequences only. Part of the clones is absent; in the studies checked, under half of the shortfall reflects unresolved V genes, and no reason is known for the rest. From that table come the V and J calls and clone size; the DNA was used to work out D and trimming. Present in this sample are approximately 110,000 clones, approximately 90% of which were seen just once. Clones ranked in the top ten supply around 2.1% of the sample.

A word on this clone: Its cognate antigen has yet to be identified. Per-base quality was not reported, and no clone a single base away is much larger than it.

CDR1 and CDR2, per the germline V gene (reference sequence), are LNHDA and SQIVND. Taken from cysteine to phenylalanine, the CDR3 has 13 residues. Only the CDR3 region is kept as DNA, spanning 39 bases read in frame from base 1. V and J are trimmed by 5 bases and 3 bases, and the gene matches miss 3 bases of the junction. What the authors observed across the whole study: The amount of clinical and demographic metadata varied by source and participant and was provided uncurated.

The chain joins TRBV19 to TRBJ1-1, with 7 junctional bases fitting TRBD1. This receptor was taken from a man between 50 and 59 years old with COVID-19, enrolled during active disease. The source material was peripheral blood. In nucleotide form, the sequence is TGTGCCAGTAGTCGACAGGGAGACACTGAAGCTTTCTTT. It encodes CASSRQGDTEAFF.